This passage covers 32 T cell receptor beta chains from one sample sequenced in a study of T-cell reconstitution after alpha-beta-depleted transplantation in children. Unique molecular identifiers were incorporated into the prepared TCRbeta library. MiXCR, applied by TCRdb to the PCR reads, yields one record per CDR3 protein. The table has around 380,000 distinct CDR3 sequences, roughly a tenth seen once. The sequences come from PBMCs from the stem cell graft donor, collected from the stem cell graft. Source of these receptors: a human donor who donated a stem cell graft to a child with acute myeloid leukemia.

This chain joins TRBV20-1 and TRBJ2-3; tentatively, D is TRBD1 or TRBD2 (5 bases each). Germline V gene data show CDR1 as DFQATT and CDR2 as SNEGSKA (reference sequence). Between the trimmed V and J ends, which lost 4 bases and 2 bases, there was a span of 10 bases. The CDR3 has 13 residues. The chain's CDR3 is CSATPGTTDTQYF. As DNA, the CDR3 is TGCAGTGCTACACCCGGGACCACAGATACGCAGTATTTT.

The CDR3 nucleotides read TGCAGTGCTGGACCGAGCAATCAGCCCCAGCATTTT. Its protein product is CSAGPSNQPQHF. The chain recombines TRBV20-1 with TRBJ1-5; D is undetermined. Germline V gives CDR1 DFQATT, CDR2 SNEGSKA (reference sequence). Trimming cost V 5 bases and J 1 base, with 6 bases left between them. This CDR3 spans 12 amino acids.

This clonotype was counted ten times or more. The chain links TRBV20-1 to TRBJ2-3, with TRBD1 matching over 9 bases. J gave up 4 bases and V 2 bases, and 10 bases lay outside the gene matches. This CDR3 is 16 amino acids long. Germline loops: CDR1 DFQATT, CDR2 SNEGSKA (reference sequence). CDR3 protein: CSARSTGTGKPDTQYF. Here the CDR3 DNA reads TGCAGTGCTAGATCCACCGGGACAGGGAAACCAGATACGCAGTATTTT.

This clonotype was detected many times. The chain combines TRBV24-1 with TRBJ2-1, with D possibly being TRBD1 (6 bases). Germline V lookup: CDR1 KGHDR, CDR2 SFDVKD. This CDR3 is 15 amino acids long. V was cut by 1 base and J by 14 bases, with 20 bases left in between. The CDR3 loop reads CATSDLTDSNNLKFF. The CDR3 DNA reads as TGTGCCACCAGTGATTTAACGGACAGTAACAATTTAAAGTTCTTC.

This clonotype was seen a few times. The chain combines TRBV12-3 or TRBV12-4 with TRBJ2-5; 11 bases are a match to TRBD2. V shed 3 bases, J shed 5 bases, and the junction held 5 bases outside the gene matches. CDR3 length equals 15 residues. CDR3 sequence reads: CASSLSSGGDETQYF. The CDR3 DNA reads TGTGCCAGCAGTTTGAGTAGCGGGGGGGACGAGACCCAGTACTTC.

CDR3 region: CASSLVGQGYTEAFF. In nucleotides, the CDR3 is TGTGCCAGCAGCTTAGTTGGACAGGGGTACACTGAAGCTTTCTTT. V is TRBV11-2 and J is TRBJ1-1, with 9 bases that match TRBD1. The CDR3 covers 15 residues. V gave up 1 base and J gave up 3 bases; unmatched junction bases: 3. Per the germline V gene, CDR1 is SGHAT and CDR2 is FQNNGV. Filled out from reference TRBV11-2 and TRBJ1-1, the complete variable domain reads EAGVAQSPRYKIIEKRQSVAFWCNPISGHATLYWYQQILGQGPKLLIQFQNNGVVDDSQLPKDRFSAERLKGVDSTLKIQPAKLEDSAVYLCASSLVGQGYTEAFFGQGTRLTVV.

V gene TRBV6-1 combines with J gene TRBJ2-1; D is ambiguous. The CDR3 contains 14 residues. CDR1 MNHNS and CDR2 SASEGT come from the germline V gene. With 7 bases removed from V and 6 bases from J, the gap between germline ends came to 16 bases. CDR3: CASTLGNDGNEQFF. The CDR3 nucleotides are TGTGCCAGCACCTTGGGAAACGATGGCAATGAGCAGTTCTTC.

The V and J genes are TRBV5-4 and TRBJ1-1, with no clear D. The CDR3 has 15 residues. CDR1 and CDR2 from the germline V gene are SGHNT and YYREEE (reference sequence). Between the trimmed V and J ends, which lost 1 base and 4 bases, there was a span of 14 bases. CDR3 bases: TGTGCCAGCAGCTTGTTAGACACTCGAGGCACTGAAGCTTTCTTT. It is translated as CASSLLDTRGTEAFF.

The CDR3 DNA sequence: TGTGCCACCAGCAGAGGTATAGCGGGGGGGCCGGCAGAGACCCAGTACTTC. Its translation: CATSRGIAGGPAETQYF. The chain is built from TRBV15 and TRBJ2-5; 11 positions agree with TRBD2. The CDR3 is made up of 17 amino acids. J lost 4 bases, V lost 1 base, and 8 bases had no gene match. Germline V gene sequence: CDR1 LNHNV, CDR2 YYDKDF (reference sequence). Full variable domain (missing parts from reference TRBV15 and TRBJ2-5): DAMVIQNPRYQVTQFGKPVTLSCSQTLNHNVMYWYQQKSSQAPKLLFHYYDKDFNNEADTPDNFQSRRPNTSFCFLDIRSPGLGDTAMYLCATSRGIAGGPAETQYFGPGTRLLVL.

On this clonotype itself: At one end the junction does not follow the germline gene, possibly because of a read error. This chain connects TRBV12-3 or TRBV12-4 to TRBJ1-5; D not resolved. There are 13 residues in the CDR3. CDR3 coding DNA: TGTGCCAGCAGTTTAACAATCAATCAGCCCCAGCTTTTT. Translating it yields CASSLTINQPQLF.

This clonotype has ten or more counts. V gene TRBV3-1 combines with J gene TRBJ2-3; 15 bases fit TRBD2. Trimming took 4 bases from V and 2 from J; bases not matched to a gene: 7. Germline CDR1 and CDR2: LGHDT and YNNKEL (reference sequence). The CDR3 has 18 amino acids. The CDR3 region has the DNA TGTGCCAGCAGCCGCGGGACTAGCGGGGGGCGAAACACAGATACGCAGTATTTT. This gives the protein CASSRGTSGGRNTDTQYF.

This sequence joins TRBV3-1 and TRBJ2-2, with D maybe TRBD1 (5 bases). This CDR3 has 14 amino acids. V was trimmed by 2 bases and J by 8 bases, leaving 12 bases between them. From germline, CDR1 is LGHDT and CDR2 YNNKEL (reference sequence). The CDR3, as DNA: TGTGCCAGCAGCCAACCCGACAGATCTGGGGAGCTGTTTTTT. Translation: CASSQPDRSGELFF.

This chain connects TRBV10-3 to TRBJ2-5; TRBD2 matches at 7 bases. The CDR3 sequence is 15 residues long. The V segment lost 4 bases and the J segment 7 bases; nucleotides outside the gene matches: 12. Germline loops: CDR1 ENHRY, CDR2 SYGVKD. The DNA of the CDR3 is TGTGCCATCAGTGCGGCTAGCGGACCCAAGAGGACCCAGTACTTC. Its protein is CAISAASGPKRTQYF.

The chain combines TRBV6-2 or TRBV6-3 with TRBJ2-1, with 10 bases lining up with TRBD2. V gave up 0 bases and J gave up 9 bases; unmatched junction bases: 5. CDR1 and CDR2 from the germline V gene are MNHEY and SVGEGT. The CDR3 length is 15 residues. The CDR3 reads CASSYSVSGRPEQFF. CDR3 DNA sequence: TGTGCCAGCAGTTACTCCGTTAGCGGGAGGCCTGAGCAGTTCTTC.

The chain uses TRBV20-1 and TRBJ2-3; 8 nucleotides align to TRBD2. The CDR3 is 14 residues long. From germline, CDR1 is DFQATT and CDR2 SNEGSKA (reference sequence). Germline trimming cut 0 bases from V and 5 bases from J; bases unmatched to any gene: 4. CDR3 protein: CSARDYLAGDTQYF. The CDR3, as DNA: TGCAGTGCTAGAGATTATCTAGCGGGAGATACGCAGTATTTT.

This clonotype was detected a few times. This chain connects TRBV3-1 to TRBJ2-7; 7 bases match TRBD1. V was clipped by 5 bases and J by 2 bases; unmatched bases: 3. Germline V lookup: CDR1 LGHDT, CDR2 YNNKEL (reference sequence). CDR3 length equals 13 residues. The chain's CDR3 is CASSDTGAYEQYF. In nucleotides, the CDR3 is TGTGCCAGCAGCGACACAGGGGCCTACGAGCAGTACTTC.

This clonotype occurred many times. The DNA of the CDR3 is TGTGCCAGCAGCCTCAGACAGTCGTCGCTCTCCTACAATGAGCAGTTCTTC. Protein: CASSLRQSSLSYNEQFF. The V call is TRBV7-2, the J call TRBJ2-1; weak D call: TRBD1 (5 bases). Trimming removed 5 bases at V and 0 bases at J, with 17 bases between. Germline assignment: CDR1 SGHTA and CDR2 FQGNSA. The CDR3 sequence is 17 residues long.

This clonotype was observed a handful of times. This rearrangement joins TRBV28 to TRBJ2-5; D might be TRBD1 or TRBD2, each matching 6 bases. Germline V gene sequence: CDR1 MDHEN, CDR2 SYDVKM. The CDR3 totals 14 residues. V shed 7 bases and J shed 5 bases, with 17 bases lying between them. The CDR3 spells CASISPGGAETQYF. In DNA form, the CDR3 reads TGTGCCAGCATATCCCCCGGGGGCGCCGAGACCCAGTACTTC.

This clonotype occurred a few times. This rearrangement joins TRBV12-5 to TRBJ2-3, with D possibly being TRBD1 (5 bases). There are 17 residues in the CDR3. V lost 2 bases to trimming and J lost 9 bases, with 24 bases between them. Germline CDR1 reads LGHNT; CDR2 reads FRNRAP. Here the CDR3 DNA reads TGTGCTAGTGGTTTGTTAGGTCTCGACAGATCTGAATCGACGCAGTATTTT. Translation gives CASGLLGLDRSESTQYF.

The chain joins TRBV5-1 to TRBJ2-5, with 9 bases matching TRBD1. Germline V gives CDR1 SGHRS, CDR2 YFSETQ. The ends lost 2 bases at V and 5 bases at J; junction bases unmatched: 7. The CDR3 has 15 residues. CDR3 in DNA: TGCGCCAGCAGCTTCGGACAGGGGAGGCGGGAGACCCAGTACTTC. Its translation is CASSFGQGRRETQYF.

This clonotype was recorded many times. V is TRBV12-3 or TRBV12-4 and J is TRBJ1-2, with D uncertain. V shed 5 bases and J shed 6 bases, with 10 bases lying between them. The CDR3 length is 12 residues. CDR3 protein: CASSPSTHGYTF. The CDR3, as DNA: TGTGCCAGCAGTCCAAGTACCCATGGCTACACCTTC.

This clonotype was recorded only once. The CDR3 bases are TGTGCCAGCAGCACAACAGGACTAGCGGGGGGCCGGTACCAAGAGACCCAGTACTTC. As protein: CASSTTGLAGGRYQETQYF. The J gene is TRBJ2-5, the V gene TRBV11-2; 14 nucleotides agree with TRBD2. V was pared by 5 bases and J by 0 bases, with 11 bases of the junction left unmatched. This CDR3 is 19 amino acids long. Germline loops: CDR1 SGHAT, CDR2 FQNNGV.

This clonotype was counted a few times. The chain links TRBV4-3 to TRBJ1-6; D is unclear. The CDR3 is 15 amino acids. Trimming removed 2 bases at V and 5 bases at J, with 10 bases between. CDR1 and CDR2 (germline): LGHNA, YSLEER. The CDR3 coding sequence is TGCGCCAGCAGCCAAAGTTGGGGAAATAATTCACCCCTCCACTTT. Protein product: CASSQSWGNNSPLHF.

This chain links TRBV10-3 with TRBJ1-2; unclear D gene. Trimming removed 0 bases from V and 0 bases from J, with 8 bases in between. Germline V lookup: CDR1 ENHRY, CDR2 SYGVKD. The CDR3 runs 15 residues. CDR3 DNA sequence: TGTGCCATCAGTGAGTCTGCCAGATCTAACTATGGCTACACCTTC. This encodes CAISESARSNYGYTF.

The sample holds a few counts of this clonotype. This chain joins TRBV20-1 and TRBJ2-5; TRBD2 matches at 9 bases. Germline CDR1 reads DFQATT; CDR2 reads SNEGSKA (reference sequence). V shed 4 bases and J 5 bases; nucleotides not matched to a gene: 11. The CDR3 runs to 15 residues. The DNA of the CDR3 is TGCAGTGCTACTGGACGGAGACTAGCGGTGGAGACCCAGTACTTC. As protein: CSATGRRLAVETQYF.

This clonotype occurred a few times. This chain joins TRBV5-1 and TRBJ2-1; no clear D gene. The CDR3 is 14 residues long. Trimming shortened V by 0 bases and J by 10 bases, and 14 bases separated the two germline ends. Per germline, CDR1 SGHRS and CDR2 YFSETQ. CDR3 sequence: CASSLGSAVTEQFF. CDR3 coding DNA: TGCGCCAGCAGCTTGGGTTCGGCGGTAACAGAGCAGTTCTTC.

The table lists this clonotype with a few counts. V and J are TRBV21-1 and TRBJ2-3; the DNA was not used to check the table's D call, TRBD2. TRBV21-1 is an annotated pseudogene. The CDR3 sequence is 16 residues long. For the CDR3, the DNA is TGTGCCAGCAGCTACAGACTAGCGCGACGAACAGATACGCAGTATTTT. This translates into CASSYRLARRTDTQYF.

The chain uses TRBV30 and TRBJ1-1; tentatively, D is TRBD1 (6 bases). The V gene lost 8 bases and the J gene lost 6 bases, with 19 bases spanning the gap. CDR1 and CDR2 from the germline V gene are GTSNPN and SVGIG (reference sequence). The CDR3 is 13 residues long. For the CDR3, the DNA is TGTGCCCGTGATTCGGGGGGCGACCCTGAAGCTTTCTTT. Residues: CARDSGGDPEAFF.

The chain employs TRBV28 and TRBJ2-6; D not certain. CDR3 length: 16 amino acids. Germline loops: CDR1 MDHEN, CDR2 SYDVKM. Trimming removed 6 bases at V and 2 bases at J, with 14 bases between. CDR3 sequence: CASREVGSAGANVLTF. The DNA of the CDR3 is TGTGCCAGCAGAGAGGTGGGTTCGGCTGGGGCCAACGTCCTGACTTTC.

This clonotype appeared many times. The rearrangement joins TRBV18 to TRBJ2-5; no definite D call. Germline V gene data show CDR1 as KGHSH and CDR2 as LQKENI. The CDR3 loop spans 12 amino acids. V was pared by 6 bases and J by 4 bases, with 9 bases between. The CDR3 is CASSASGETQYF. CDR3 nucleotides: TGTGCCAGCTCCGCATCTGGAGAGACCCAGTACTTC.

This clonotype was counted a few times. The V gene is TRBV12-3 or TRBV12-4, the J gene TRBJ1-6; 7 bases map to TRBD1. J lost 6 bases, V lost 5 bases, and 10 bases had no gene match. This CDR3 comprises 16 residues. In DNA, the CDR3 is TGTGCCAGCAGTGGCCTCCTCGGGACAGTTAATTCACCCCTCCACTTT. This encodes CASSGLLGTVNSPLHF.

This clonotype has just a few counts. The CDR3 region is CASSLGLQGLTNTEAFF. CDR3 bases: TGCGCCAGCAGCTTGGGCTTACAGGGTTTAACGAACACTGAAGCTTTCTTT. V usage is TRBV5-1 and J usage is TRBJ1-1; a possible D gene is TRBD1 (6 bases). This CDR3 spans 17 amino acids. CDR1 and CDR2 (germline): SGHRS, YFSETQ. Between the trimmed V and J ends, which lost 0 bases and 1 base, there was a span of 16 bases.